This TCR beta chain was documented in a study of T cell responses to AZD1222 COVID-19 vaccine. This clone turned up a few times. The method was immunoSEQ multiplex PCR; TCRdb's version includes in-frame clones alone and lacks a portion of them. The table shows 200,000 or so clones, with roughly 93% occurring only once. Looked up from germline, CDR1 is ENHRY and CDR2 is SYGVKD. The CDR3 has 12 residues. Trimming shortened V by 5 bases and J by 6 bases, and 11 bases separated the two germline ends. The chain couples TRBV10-3 to TRBJ2-7, with D possibly TRBD2 on 6 matching bases. This sequence was found in an adult in good health. The input for sequencing was peripheral blood, taken on day 0 of AZD1222 vaccination. The CDR3 region has the DNA TGTGCCATCAGTCCTAGCGCGCGCGAGCAGTACTTC. It specifies CAISPSAREQYF.